The 21 T cell receptor beta chains in this list originate from one sample, sequenced in a study of blood T cell repertoires in COVID-19. This table comes from immunoSEQ multiplex PCR, and its TCRdb copy is limited to in-frame clones, with some not included. Among around 170,000 clones listed, about 81% were seen once. Input material: peripheral blood. These receptors all come from a man under 40 with active or convalescent COVID-19.

The chain has TRBV27 and TRBJ1-6; no clear D. From germline, CDR1 is MNHEY and CDR2 SMNVEV (reference sequence). This CDR3 contains 17 residues. Between the trimmed V and J ends, which lost 6 bases and 1 base, there was a span of 16 bases. The CDR3 sequence: CASSPSVRGSYNSPLHF. CDR3 DNA: TGTGCCAGCAGCCCCTCCGTTCGGGGATCCTATAATTCACCCCTCCACTTT.

This chain joins TRBV9 and TRBJ1-4, with 7 bases matching TRBD1. The CDR3 is made up of 15 amino acids. Germline CDR1 SGDLS, CDR2 YYNGEE. The V gene end was trimmed by 3 bases and the J gene end by 5 bases; junction bases not matched to a gene: 7. CDR3 loop: CASSGRGKGNEKLFF. The CDR3 DNA is TGTGCCAGCAGCGGCAGGGGGAAAGGAAATGAAAAACTGTTTTTT. Filled out from reference TRBV9 and TRBJ1-4, the complete variable domain reads DSGVTQTPKHLITATGQRVTLRCSPRSGDLSVYWYQQSLDQGLQFLIQYYNGEERAKGNILERFSAQQFPDLHSELNLSSLELGDSALYFCASSGRGKGNEKLFFGSGTQLSVL.

This chain uses TRBV20-1 with TRBJ2-5, with D tentatively TRBD1 (6 bases). V lost 6 bases to trimming and J lost 5 bases, with 10 bases between them. This CDR3 comprises 11 residues. Germline V gene sequence: CDR1 DFQATT, CDR2 SNEGSKA (reference sequence). The CDR3 loop is CSALRGETQYF. CDR3 DNA sequence: TGCAGTGCCCTAAGGGGGGAGACCCAGTACTTC.

The chain is built from TRBV19 and TRBJ2-1; 13 bases line up with TRBD2. With V trimmed by 4 bases and J by 7 bases, 10 bases remained unmatched. The CDR3 is made up of 17 amino acids. Germline V gene lookup returns CDR1 LNHDA and CDR2 SQIVND (reference sequence). CDR3 protein: CASSRGSGTSGNNEQFF. For the CDR3, the DNA is TGTGCCAGTAGTAGGGGTTCCGGGACTAGCGGGAATAATGAGCAGTTCTTC.

The J gene is TRBJ1-5, the V gene TRBV27; D not resolved. CDR3 length: 16 amino acids. Germline V CDR1 and CDR2: MNHEY, SMNVEV (reference sequence). V lost 6 bases and J lost 1, with 16 bases in between. DNA of the CDR3: TGTGCCAGCAGGCCCGCCCGGTCGCGGAGCAATCAGCCCCAGCATTTT. Its protein is CASRPARSRSNQPQHF.

The V and J genes are TRBV19 and TRBJ2-2, with 10 bases that match TRBD2. This CDR3 spans 15 amino acids. The V gene end was trimmed by 6 bases and the J gene end by 4 bases; junction bases not matched to a gene: 5. Per germline, CDR1 LNHDA and CDR2 SQIVND (reference sequence). CDR3 DNA: TGTGCCAGTAGACGGGGACTAGCGAGCACCGGGGAGCTGTTTTTT. Translation: CASRRGLASTGELFF.

The chain has TRBV5-1 and TRBJ1-4; 10 bases are shared with TRBD1. Germline-derived CDR1 and CDR2 are SGHRS and YFSETQ. This CDR3 spans 14 amino acids. V gave up 3 bases and J gave up 8 bases; unmatched junction bases: 4. CDR3 sequence reads: CASSSGTGDEKLFF. In DNA, the CDR3 is TGCGCCAGCAGCTCCGGGACAGGGGACGAAAAACTGTTTTTT.

The CDR3 DNA reads TGTGCCACCAGTGAGGAGGGGTTAGTGCAGCATTTT. The encoded protein is CATSEEGLVQHF. This chain uses TRBV24-1 with TRBJ1-5; D is possibly TRBD1 (5 bases). V shed 4 bases and J shed 13 bases, with 13 bases lying between them. Germline lookup yields CDR1 KGHDR and CDR2 SFDVKD. This CDR3 region has 12 residues.

The chain links TRBV13 to TRBJ2-1, with 9 bases lining up with TRBD2. Trimming removed 2 bases from V and 7 bases from J; junction bases left unmatched: 9. This CDR3 region has 16 residues. Germline loops: CDR1 PRHDT, CDR2 FYEKMQ (reference sequence). The CDR3 loop reads CASSLLAGMVENEQFF. DNA of the CDR3: TGTGCCAGCAGCTTACTAGCGGGAATGGTAGAGAATGAGCAGTTCTTC.

The rearrangement links TRBV5-1 to TRBJ1-2; D might be TRBD1 (5 bases). The CDR3 totals 14 residues. The V end was cut by 0 bases, the J end by 8 bases, with 14 bases between. Germline CDR1 SGHRS, CDR2 YFSETQ. The CDR3 spells CASSLVTESVGYTF. In DNA, the CDR3 is TGCGCCAGCAGCTTGGTGACAGAATCGGTAGGCTACACCTTC.

The chain has TRBV27 and TRBJ2-1; TRBD2 matches 9 bases. V lost 4 bases, J lost 7 bases, and 8 bases stayed unmatched. This CDR3 has 15 residues. CDR1 is MNHEY and CDR2 is SMNVEV in the germline V gene (reference sequence). The CDR3 nucleotides are TGTGCCAGCAGTTCCGCGGGAGGGCCCCCTAATGAGCAGTTCTTC. Translation gives CASSSAGGPPNEQFF.

J is TRBJ1-1 and V is TRBV18, with 10 bases fitting TRBD1. This CDR3 has 16 amino acids. J was trimmed by 7 bases and V by 1 base; bases with no gene match: 9. Germline CDR1 and CDR2: KGHSH and LQKENI. Here the CDR3 DNA reads TGTGCCAGCTCACCACGGACCTCGACAGGGGGCGATGAAGCTTTCTTT. Amino acids: CASSPRTSTGGDEAFF.

The V gene is TRBV3-1 (or the pseudogene TRBV3-2), the J gene TRBJ1-1; 7 bases match TRBD1. Losses at the gene ends were 5 bases for V and 4 bases for J; bases not matched to a gene: 4. From germline, CDR1 is LGHDT and CDR2 YNNKEL (reference sequence). CDR3 length equals 13 residues. The CDR3 DNA reads TGTGCCAGCAGCGTCGGGACAGCCACTGAAGCTTTCTTT. Translated: CASSVGTATEAFF.

The V and J genes are TRBV27 and TRBJ1-4; tentative D call: TRBD1 (6 bases). The CDR3 runs 15 residues. Trimming removed 2 bases at V and 7 bases at J, with 14 bases between. Germline CDR1 is MNHEY and CDR2 is SMNVEV (reference sequence). The CDR3 spells CASSLLLGGSEKLFF. For the CDR3, the DNA is TGTGCCAGCAGTTTACTTCTAGGGGGTAGTGAAAAACTGTTTTTT.

The chain couples TRBV7-4 to TRBJ1-2; possible D gene TRBD1, 5 bases. V was pared by 4 bases and J by 7 bases, with 7 bases between. Per germline, CDR1 SGHVT and CDR2 SQSDAQ. This CDR3 has 11 amino acids. The CDR3 DNA sequence: TGTGCCAGCAGCTGGAGGGGTGGCTACACCTTC. This gives the protein CASSWRGGYTF.

This rearrangement joins TRBV4-1 to TRBJ2-1; TRBD2 matches at 11 bases. Losses at the gene ends were 0 bases for V and 6 bases for J; bases not matched to a gene: 13. This CDR3 region has 19 residues. Germline CDR1 MGHRA, CDR2 YSYEKL. The CDR3 region is CASSQEYVPGTSGFNEQFF. The CDR3 DNA reads TGCGCCAGCAGCCAAGAATATGTTCCCGGGACTAGCGGATTCAATGAGCAGTTCTTC.

The chain is built from TRBV6-5 and TRBJ2-7, with D perhaps TRBD2 (5 bases). Trimming pared 0 bases from V and 1 base from J, leaving 10 bases between. The germline V gene has CDR1 MNHEY and CDR2 SVGAGI. CDR3 length: 15 residues. The CDR3 loop reads CASSYSDGESYEQYF. The CDR3 DNA reads TGTGCCAGCAGTTACTCCGACGGGGAGTCCTACGAGCAGTACTTC.

This chain joins TRBV4-1 and TRBJ2-7; tentatively, D is TRBD2 (6 bases). This CDR3 is built from 16 residues. The germline gives CDR1 MGHRA, CDR2 YSYEKL. The ends were cut back, 1 base at V and 6 bases at J, with 19 bases in the middle. CDR3 coding DNA: TGCGCCAGCAGCCAAGTCCGGGGAGCGGGCCTTTCCGAGCAGTACTTC. Translated: CASSQVRGAGLSEQYF.

V gene TRBV7-2 combines with J gene TRBJ2-3, with a tentative D call TRBD2 (7 bases). V was cut by 9 bases and J by 0 bases, with 13 bases left in between. The CDR3 sequence is 14 residues long. Looked up from germline, CDR1 is SGHTA and CDR2 is FQGNSA. CDR3 sequence reads: CARGAGGSTDTQYF. CDR3 nucleotide sequence: TGTGCCAGGGGGGCCGGGGGGAGCACAGATACGCAGTATTTT.

The chain employs TRBV2 and TRBJ1-1, with TRBD1 as a possible D gene (5 bases). Germline V lookup: CDR1 SNHLY, CDR2 FYNNEI. V was clipped by 8 bases and J by 10 bases, with 14 bases between them. CDR3 length equals 11 residues. The DNA for the CDR3 is TGTGCCAGCTGTCGACTTGGGGCAGCTTTCTTT. It encodes CASCRLGAAFF.

The CDR3 region is CASSLPRTGENSPLHF. The CDR3 DNA sequence: TGTGCCAGCAGCTTACCCCGGACAGGGGAGAATTCACCCCTCCACTTT. This chain links TRBV7-9 with TRBJ1-6; 9 bases line up with TRBD1. Germline values: CDR1 SEHNR, CDR2 FQNEAQ (reference sequence). With 2 bases clipped from V and 7 bases from J, the junction kept 6 bases outside the gene matches. This CDR3 region has 16 residues.